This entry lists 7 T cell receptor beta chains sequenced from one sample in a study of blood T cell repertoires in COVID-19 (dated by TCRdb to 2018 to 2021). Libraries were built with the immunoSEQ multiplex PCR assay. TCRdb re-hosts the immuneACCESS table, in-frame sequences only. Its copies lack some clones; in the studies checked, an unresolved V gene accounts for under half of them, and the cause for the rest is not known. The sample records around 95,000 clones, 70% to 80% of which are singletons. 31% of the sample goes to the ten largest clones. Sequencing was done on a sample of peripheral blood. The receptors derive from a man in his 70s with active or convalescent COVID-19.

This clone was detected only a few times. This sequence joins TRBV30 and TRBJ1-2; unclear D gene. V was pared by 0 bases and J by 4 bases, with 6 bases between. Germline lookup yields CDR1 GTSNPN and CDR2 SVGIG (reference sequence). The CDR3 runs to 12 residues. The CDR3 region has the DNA TGTGCCTGGAGTGTACAGTTCTATGGCTACACCTTC. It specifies CAWSVQFYGYTF.

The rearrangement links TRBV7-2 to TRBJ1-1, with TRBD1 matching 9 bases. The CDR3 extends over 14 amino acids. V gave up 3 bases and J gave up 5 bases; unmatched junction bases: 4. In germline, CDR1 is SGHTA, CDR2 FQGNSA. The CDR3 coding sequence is TGTGCCAGCAGCTTCGGGACAGGGATAACTGAAGCTTTCTTT. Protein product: CASSFGTGITEAFF.

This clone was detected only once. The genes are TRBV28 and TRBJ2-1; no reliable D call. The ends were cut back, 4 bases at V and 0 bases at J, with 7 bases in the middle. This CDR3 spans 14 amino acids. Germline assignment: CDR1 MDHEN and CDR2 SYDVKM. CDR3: CASSSPGSYNEQFF. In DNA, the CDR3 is TGTGCCAGCAGTTCCCCGGGCTCCTACAATGAGCAGTTCTTC.

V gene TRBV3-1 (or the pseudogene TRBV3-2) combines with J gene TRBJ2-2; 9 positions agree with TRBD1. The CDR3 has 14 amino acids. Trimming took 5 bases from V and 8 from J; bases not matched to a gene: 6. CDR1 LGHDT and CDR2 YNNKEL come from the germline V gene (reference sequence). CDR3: CASSVQGASGELFF. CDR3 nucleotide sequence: TGTGCCAGCAGCGTACAGGGGGCGTCAGGGGAGCTGTTTTTT.

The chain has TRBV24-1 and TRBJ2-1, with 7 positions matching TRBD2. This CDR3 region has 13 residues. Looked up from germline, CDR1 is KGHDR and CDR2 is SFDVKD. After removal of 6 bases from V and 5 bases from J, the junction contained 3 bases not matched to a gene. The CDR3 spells CATSTGLDNEQFF. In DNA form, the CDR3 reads TGTGCCACCAGTACTGGACTAGACAATGAGCAGTTCTTC.

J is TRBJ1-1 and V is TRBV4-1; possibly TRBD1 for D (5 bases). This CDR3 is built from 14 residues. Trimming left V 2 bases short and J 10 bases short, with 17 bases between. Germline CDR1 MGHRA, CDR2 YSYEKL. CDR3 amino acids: CASSQLTGKPGAFF. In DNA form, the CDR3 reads TGCGCCAGCAGCCAACTCACAGGCAAACCGGGAGCTTTCTTT.

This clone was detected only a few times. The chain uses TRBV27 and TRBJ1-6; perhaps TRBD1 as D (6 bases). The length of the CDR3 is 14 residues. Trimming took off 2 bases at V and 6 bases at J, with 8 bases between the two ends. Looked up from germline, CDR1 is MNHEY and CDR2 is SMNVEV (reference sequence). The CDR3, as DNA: TGTGCCAGCAGTTTAGGACAGTTTAATTCACCCCTCCACTTT. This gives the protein CASSLGQFNSPLHF.